The 2 T cell receptor beta chains below were found in one sample sequenced in a study of radiation and T cells in renal cell carcinoma. As to treatment: 15 Gy SBRT to primary tumor, nephrectomy 4 weeks later. Assay: immunoSEQ multiplex PCR; the TCRdb copy retains only in-frame clones and omits some. The table shows 7,000 to 9,500 clones, with roughly 55% occurring only once. Source: tumor tissue, taken from a patient whose treatment included radiotherapy and nephrectomy. The origin of the receptors is a man in his sixties with renal cell carcinoma.

The chain links TRBV27 to TRBJ1-5; D may be TRBD1 (5 bases). The CDR3 is 14 amino acids. Germline CDR1 MNHEY, CDR2 SMNVEV (reference sequence). V shed 4 bases and J shed 5 bases, with 12 bases lying between them. CDR3 amino acids: CASSSRVPDQPQHF. The CDR3 DNA reads TGTGCCAGCAGTTCCAGGGTTCCGGATCAGCCCCAGCATTTT.

This rearrangement joins TRBV6-1 to TRBJ2-7; TRBD1 matches 7 bases. Germline V lookup: CDR1 MNHNS, CDR2 SASEGT. This CDR3 is built from 14 residues. V shed 4 bases and J 6 bases; nucleotides not matched to a gene: 9. CDR3 DNA sequence: TGTGCCAGCAGTGCCCAGGACAGGAGGAGCGAGCAGTACTTC. Residues: CASSAQDRRSEQYF.